This T cell receptor beta chain was profiled in a study of beta chain features in type 1 diabetes. General study findings and limits: There was a moderate but significant shortening of TCRB CDR3s in all four CD4+ subsets of Type 1 diabetes patients.

Reverse transcription of all isolated RNA meant that expressed TCRB transcripts were sequenced. The protocol was immunoSEQ multiplex PCR, while the TCRdb copy is restricted to in-frame clones and leaves out a portion. The sample yields over 150,000 clones, approximately 10% seen once. A note on this clone: What it binds is unknown.

The V and J ends lost 4 bases and 1 base, in that order; junction bases with no gene match: 3. Germline lookup yields CDR1 SGDLS and CDR2 YYNGEE. This CDR3 spans 15 amino acids. The source material was central memory CD4+ T cells from blood. V gene TRBV9 combines with J gene TRBJ2-3; 10 bases line up with TRBD2. The source of this sequence is a man between 25 and 39 years old with type 1 diabetes. The CDR3 protein is CASSYGTSGTDTQYF. CDR3 DNA: TGTGCCAGCAGCTACGGGACTAGCGGCACAGATACGCAGTATTTT.